The present TCR beta chain was sequenced within a study of blood T cell repertoires in COVID-19. CDR1 LGHNA and CDR2 YSLEER come from the germline V gene. V gave up 0 bases and J gave up 6 bases, with 8 bases separating them. The CDR3 spans 14 residues. Cohort assignment relied on participant-reported clinical history. The assay was immunoSEQ multiplex PCR, and TCRdb's table has in-frame clones only and misses some. The data show 250,000 or so clones, roughly 88% seen once. The sequence was collected from a woman in her thirties or forties who had been exposed to COVID-19. The sample consisted of PBMCs or T cells enriched from blood (not recorded which). The chain joins TRBV4-3 to TRBJ2-2; D is unclear. The CDR3 DNA reads TGCGCCAGCAGCCAAGAGACCCGGGCCGGGGAGCTGTTTTTT. It is translated as CASSQETRAGELFF.